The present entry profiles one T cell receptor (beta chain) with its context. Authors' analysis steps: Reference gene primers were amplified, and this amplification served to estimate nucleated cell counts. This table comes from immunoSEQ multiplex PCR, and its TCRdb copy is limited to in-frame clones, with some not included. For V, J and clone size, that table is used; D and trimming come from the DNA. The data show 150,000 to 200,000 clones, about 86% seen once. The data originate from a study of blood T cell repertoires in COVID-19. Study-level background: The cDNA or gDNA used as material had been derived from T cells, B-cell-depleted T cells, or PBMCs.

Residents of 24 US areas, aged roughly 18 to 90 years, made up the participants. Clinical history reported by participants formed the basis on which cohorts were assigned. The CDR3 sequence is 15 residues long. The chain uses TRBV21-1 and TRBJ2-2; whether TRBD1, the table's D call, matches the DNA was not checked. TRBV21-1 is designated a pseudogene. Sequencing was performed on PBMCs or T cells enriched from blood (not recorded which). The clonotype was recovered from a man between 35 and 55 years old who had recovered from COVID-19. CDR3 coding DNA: TGTGCCAGCAGCTTTCGACAGGGATTAGCCGGGGAGCTGTTTTTT. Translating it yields CASSFRQGLAGELFF.